This TCR beta chain was retrieved from a study of spatial heterogeneity in lung cancer. In TCRdb, the 5' RACE reads were re-called with MiXCR into one record per CDR3 protein. The table lists around 110,000 distinct CDR3 sequences, 12% of them singletons, with approximately 15% in the top ten. A remark on this clonotype: Its specificity is unknown.

The V gene's germline CDR1 is SGHRS and CDR2 YFSETQ. This CDR3 is built from 14 residues. V was cut by 2 bases and J by 3 bases, with 12 bases left in between. Study outcomes and limitations: Expanded tumor TCRs that were ubiquitous appeared in blood more at resection than follow-up.

The sample's time point: blood at routine non-recurrence follow-up after resection. From tumor, nontumor lung or frozen PBMC, whole RNA was taken unsorted for sequencing. This specimen was PBMCs, taken at follow-up. This TCR came from a male donor with early-stage non-small cell lung cancer. The chain joins TRBV5-1 to TRBJ2-7; D perhaps matches TRBD2 (6 bases). The CDR3: CASSFSGGDYEQYF. Here the CDR3 DNA reads TGCGCCAGCAGCTTTAGCGGTGGAGACTACGAGCAGTACTTC.